A selection of T cell receptor beta chains follows, all from one sample in a study of T cell repertoires in cytomegalovirus infection. These receptors' antigens are unknown. MiXCR, applied by TCRdb to the reads, yields one record per CDR3 protein. The data show about 360,000 distinct CDR3 sequences, with about a third seen just once and around an eighth held by the top ten. Sequenced material: cultured PBMCs, taken from culture after CMV antigen stimulation. The receptors stem from a human donor in good health (CMV status not recorded). Some clones in this sample may be carry-over from other donors' samples. The CDR3 runs from the conserved cysteine through the conserved F or W. A D gene is named only where the DNA matches it firmly. Size tells how often a clone was seen (once, few, many) or the class of an expanded clone, and some rows leave it out.

clone size: .
V gene: TRBV6-1
D gene: .
J gene: TRBJ2-1
CDR3 length: 16
CDR3 protein: CASSFRGDVIYNEQFF
CDR3 DNA: TGTGCCAGCAGTTTTAGAGGGGACGTAATTTACAATGAGCAGTTCTTC

clone size: many
V gene: TRBV6-1
D gene: .
J gene: TRBJ1-5
CDR3 length: 13
CDR3 protein: CASSEDLRRPQHF
CDR3 DNA: TGTGCCAGCAGTGAAGATTTGAGGCGGCCCCAGCATTTT

clone size: .
V gene: TRBV11-2
D gene: .
J gene: TRBJ2-2
CDR3 length: 16
CDR3 protein: CASSLSKAIDTGELFF
CDR3 DNA: TGTGCCAGCAGCCTATCTAAGGCCATAGACACCGGGGAGCTGTTTTTT

clone size: few
V gene: TRBV20-1
D gene: .
J gene: TRBJ2-7
CDR3 length: 17
CDR3 protein: CSARGGAQGWGDYEQYF
CDR3 DNA: TGCAGTGCTAGAGGAGGGGCCCAGGGGTGGGGGGACTACGAGCAGTACTTC

clone size: .
V gene: TRBV20-1
D gene: .
J gene: TRBJ1-6
CDR3 length: 14
CDR3 protein: CSALPGRLNSPLHF
CDR3 DNA: TGCAGTGCCCTACCAGGACGGCTGAATTCACCCCTCCACTTT

clone size: .
V gene: TRBV29-1
D gene: .
J gene: TRBJ2-5
CDR3 length: 13
CDR3 protein: CSVRDSSQETQYF
CDR3 DNA: TGCAGCGTGCGGGACAGTAGTCAAGAGACCCAGTACTTC

clone size: .
V gene: TRBV12-3/TRBV12-4
D gene: .
J gene: TRBJ1-1
CDR3 length: 16
CDR3 protein: CASSSRDIRSNTEAFF
CDR3 DNA: TGTGCCAGCAGTTCGCGGGACATTCGTTCGAACACTGAAGCTTTCTTT

clone size: few
V gene: TRBV6-6
D gene: TRBD2
J gene: TRBJ2-1
CDR3 length: 16
CDR3 protein: CASSYSGGATYNEQFF
CDR3 DNA: TGTGCCAGCAGTTACTCGGGAGGGGCGACCTACAATGAGCAGTTCTTC

clone size: .
V gene: TRBV6-1
D gene: .
J gene: TRBJ1-1
CDR3 length: 14
CDR3 protein: CASSALTRNTEAFF
CDR3 DNA: TGTGCCAGCAGTGCATTGACCCGGAACACTGAAGCTTTCTTT

clone size: few
V gene: TRBV7-3
D gene: .
J gene: TRBJ2-1
CDR3 length: 16
CDR3 protein: CASSPGRGKGSDEQFF
CDR3 DNA: TGTGCCAGCAGCCCGGGCCGGGGAAAAGGCTCCGATGAGCAGTTCTTC

clone size: few
V gene: TRBV24-1
D gene: TRBD2
J gene: TRBJ2-1
CDR3 length: 19
CDR3 protein: CATSESTLAGGQLLNEQFF
CDR3 DNA: TGTGCCACCAGTGAGTCGACGCTAGCGGGAGGCCAATTACTTAATGAGCAGTTCTTC

clone size: many
V gene: TRBV7-8
D gene: TRBD2
J gene: TRBJ2-2
CDR3 length: 15
CDR3 protein: CASSPIAGGPGELFF
CDR3 DNA: TGTGCCAGCAGCCCCATAGCGGGAGGGCCCGGGGAGCTGTTTTTT

clone size: many
V gene: TRBV7-2
D gene: .
J gene: TRBJ1-6
CDR3 length: 18
CDR3 protein: CASSSWTPMESYNSPLHF
CDR3 DNA: TGTGCCAGCAGCTCCTGGACCCCGATGGAATCCTATAATTCACCCCTCCACTTT

clone size: .
V gene: TRBV12-3/TRBV12-4
D gene: .
J gene: TRBJ2-7
CDR3 length: 13
CDR3 protein: CASSPPLGYEQYF
CDR3 DNA: TGTGCCAGCAGTCCACCCTTAGGGTACGAGCAGTACTTC

clone size: .
V gene: TRBV7-2
D gene: .
J gene: TRBJ2-7
CDR3 length: 14
CDR3 protein: CASTLGFFSDEQYF
CDR3 DNA: TGTGCCAGCACCCTAGGTTTTTTCTCCGACGAGCAGTACTTC

clone size: .
V gene: TRBV5-5
D gene: TRBD2
J gene: TRBJ2-3
CDR3 length: 12
CDR3 protein: CASSLWGRAPSF
CDR3 DNA: TGTGCCAGCAGCTTGTGGGGGAGGGCCCCTAGCTTT

clone size: .
V gene: TRBV12-3/TRBV12-4
D gene: .
J gene: TRBJ1-1
CDR3 length: 13
CDR3 protein: CASSLQVGFYAFF
CDR3 DNA: TGTGCCAGCAGTTTGCAAGTAGGGTTTTATGCTTTCTTT

clone size: many
V gene: TRBV7-2
D gene: .
J gene: TRBJ2-3
CDR3 length: 14
CDR3 protein: CASTLGVSGDTQYF
CDR3 DNA: TGTGCCAGCACTTTAGGGGTGTCGGGAGATACGCAGTATTTT

clone size: .
V gene: TRBV24-1
D gene: TRBD2
J gene: TRBJ2-5
CDR3 length: 12
CDR3 protein: CATASGTETQYF
CDR3 DNA: TGTGCCACCGCCAGCGGGACCGAGACCCAGTACTTC

clone size: .
V gene: TRBV19
D gene: .
J gene: TRBJ1-2
CDR3 length: 16
CDR3 protein: CASQSLYRKAELGYTF
CDR3 DNA: TGTGCCAGCCAAAGCCTTTACAGGAAAGCAGAACTTGGCTACACCTTC

clone size: .
V gene: TRBV28
D gene: .
J gene: TRBJ2-7
CDR3 length: 13
CDR3 protein: CASSRPGLNEQYF
CDR3 DNA: TGTGCCAGCAGTAGGCCGGGTCTTAACGAGCAGTACTTC

clone size: .
V gene: TRBV11-3
D gene: TRBD2
J gene: TRBJ2-2
CDR3 length: 14
CDR3 protein: CASSWGLAAGELFF
CDR3 DNA: TGTGCCAGCAGCTGGGGACTAGCGGCCGGGGAGCTGTTTTTT

clone size: .
V gene: TRBV7-9
D gene: .
J gene: TRBJ2-1
CDR3 length: 14
CDR3 protein: CASSTLGGIHEQFF
CDR3 DNA: TGTGCCAGCAGCACATTAGGAGGGATCCATGAGCAGTTCTTC

clone size: .
V gene: TRBV7-2
D gene: .
J gene: TRBJ2-2
CDR3 length: 14
CDR3 protein: CASSPGLATGELFF
CDR3 DNA: TGTGCCAGCAGCCCCGGCCTTGCCACCGGGGAGCTGTTTTTT

clone size: many
V gene: TRBV7-8
D gene: .
J gene: TRBJ2-7
CDR3 length: 14
CDR3 protein: CASSSGTGRREQYF
CDR3 DNA: TGTGCCAGCAGCTCTGGGACGGGCCGTCGAGAGCAGTACTTC

clone size: .
V gene: TRBV30
D gene: TRBD2
J gene: TRBJ2-3
CDR3 length: 14
CDR3 protein: CAWGRGGSSDTQYF
CDR3 DNA: TGTGCCTGGGGACGGGGCGGGAGCTCAGATACGCAGTATTTT

clone size: .
V gene: TRBV28
D gene: TRBD2
J gene: TRBJ2-3
CDR3 length: 16
CDR3 protein: CASSLGLAEKTDTQYF
CDR3 DNA: TGTGCCAGCAGTTTAGGACTAGCGGAAAAGACAGATACGCAGTATTTT

clone size: .
V gene: TRBV7-9
D gene: .
J gene: TRBJ1-6
CDR3 length: 16
CDR3 protein: CASSLFTADRNSPLHF
CDR3 DNA: TGTGCCAGCAGCTTATTTACGGCAGACCGAAATTCACCCCTCCACTTT

clone size: .
V gene: TRBV6-2/TRBV6-3
D gene: TRBD1
J gene: TRBJ1-2
CDR3 length: 14
CDR3 protein: CASSYTGTGYGYTF
CDR3 DNA: TGTGCCAGCAGTTACACCGGGACAGGATATGGCTACACCTTC

clone size: .
V gene: TRBV11-1
D gene: .
J gene: TRBJ2-7
CDR3 length: 15
CDR3 protein: CASSPEVGSSYEQYF
CDR3 DNA: TGTGCCAGCAGCCCAGAGGTGGGGAGCTCCTACGAGCAGTACTTC

clone size: .
V gene: TRBV20-1
D gene: TRBD1
J gene: TRBJ1-1
CDR3 length: 17
CDR3 protein: CSARDRGTGGMNTEAFF
CDR3 DNA: TGCAGTGCTAGAGATCGGGGGACAGGGGGGATGAACACTGAAGCTTTCTTT

clone size: .
V gene: TRBV5-8
D gene: TRBD2
J gene: TRBJ2-1
CDR3 length: 18
CDR3 protein: CASSWTSGSGGGYNEQFF
CDR3 DNA: TGTGCCAGCAGCTGGACTAGCGGTTCGGGGGGAGGATACAATGAGCAGTTCTTC

clone size: .
V gene: TRBV7-2
D gene: .
J gene: TRBJ2-1
CDR3 length: 14
CDR3 protein: CASSVNSAYNEQFF
CDR3 DNA: TGTGCCAGCAGCGTAAACTCCGCCTACAATGAGCAGTTCTTC

clone size: few
V gene: TRBV20-1
D gene: .
J gene: TRBJ1-5
CDR3 length: 15
CDR3 protein: CSAREPGGGNQPQHF
CDR3 DNA: TGCAGTGCTAGAGAGCCTGGGGGCGGCAATCAGCCCCAGCATTTT

clone size: many
V gene: TRBV12-3/TRBV12-4
D gene: .
J gene: TRBJ2-3
CDR3 length: 14
CDR3 protein: CASSFQALRDTQYF
CDR3 DNA: TGTGCCAGCAGCTTCCAGGCCCTACGAGATACGCAGTATTTT

clone size: few
V gene: TRBV7-2
D gene: .
J gene: TRBJ2-7
CDR3 length: 15
CDR3 protein: CASSLGVTVTYEQYF
CDR3 DNA: TGTGCCAGCAGCTTAGGGGTAACGGTGACCTACGAGCAGTACTTC

clone size: .
V gene: TRBV28
D gene: .
J gene: TRBJ2-7
CDR3 length: 16
CDR3 protein: CASSFLGRSSSYEQYF
CDR3 DNA: TGTGCCAGCAGTTTTCTCGGGCGGTCCAGCTCCTACGAGCAGTACTTC

clone size: many
V gene: TRBV7-2
D gene: TRBD2
J gene: TRBJ2-3
CDR3 length: 16
CDR3 protein: CASSHRSLREAYTQYF
CDR3 DNA: TGTGCCAGCAGCCACAGGTCGCTGCGGGAGGCCTATACGCAGTATTTT

clone size: once
V gene: TRBV4-3
D gene: .
J gene: TRBJ1-1
CDR3 length: 16
CDR3 protein: CASSQDTGFIPTVAFF
CDR3 DNA: TGCGCCAGCAGCCAAGATACGGGTTTTATTCCCACTGTAGCTTTCTTT

clone size: .
V gene: TRBV2
D gene: TRBD1
J gene: TRBJ2-1
CDR3 length: 16
CDR3 protein: CASSEWRTGAYNEQFF
CDR3 DNA: TGTGCCAGCAGTGAATGGCGGACAGGGGCCTACAATGAGCAGTTCTTC

clone size: .
V gene: TRBV7-9
D gene: TRBD1
J gene: TRBJ1-6
CDR3 length: 12
CDR3 protein: CASGQGNSPLHF
CDR3 DNA: TGTGCCAGCGGACAGGGGAATTCACCCCTCCACTTT

clone size: .
V gene: TRBV12-3/TRBV12-4
D gene: .
J gene: TRBJ2-7
CDR3 length: 12
CDR3 protein: CASSSVGTKQYF
CDR3 DNA: TGTGCCAGCAGTTCGGTTGGTACGAAGCAGTACTTC

clone size: few
V gene: TRBV19
D gene: TRBD2
J gene: TRBJ2-1
CDR3 length: 15
CDR3 protein: CASSPGLGGYNEQFF
CDR3 DNA: TGTGCCAGTAGCCCCGGACTAGGAGGCTACAATGAGCAGTTCTTC

clone size: .
V gene: TRBV20-1
D gene: TRBD2
J gene: TRBJ2-3
CDR3 length: 14
CDR3 protein: CSAYSGRAKDTQYF
CDR3 DNA: TGCAGTGCTTATAGCGGGAGGGCCAAAGATACGCAGTATTTT

clone size: .
V gene: TRBV4-2
D gene: .
J gene: TRBJ2-3
CDR3 length: 16
CDR3 protein: CASSQDTRGGTDTQYF
CDR3 DNA: TGTGCCAGCAGCCAAGATACGCGGGGCGGCACAGATACGCAGTATTTT